What follows are 5 T cell receptor beta chains derived from one specimen sequenced in a study of regulatory T cells in long-lasting Graves disease. Arm-PCR of CDR3 regions and iRepertoire HTBI primers were used to build TCR beta libraries. TCRdb re-called the multiplex PCR reads through MiXCR, storing one row per CDR3 protein. The top ten clones hold 16% of a sample with more than 350,000 distinct CDR3 sequences, approximately 15% of them seen once. As for time point: newly diagnosed GD, antithyroid drugs for less than 3 months. From PBMCs, RNA was extracted and then used to make the TCR library. These data were also filed under a second study, of T cells in Graves' hyperthyroidism and ophthalmopathy.

Sequences were derived from peripheral blood mononuclear cells (PBMCs), sampled at new diagnosis, from a patient treated with antithyroid drugs. Source of these receptors: a woman aged 25 to 39 with Graves disease.

This clonotype was seen only once. The CDR3 nucleotides read TGTGCCTGGAGTCCCAGCCCAGATACGCAGTATTTT. This sequence encodes CAWSPSPDTQYF. This rearrangement joins TRBV30 to TRBJ2-3, with D hard to call. The V and J ends lost 2 bases and 4 bases respectively, with 7 bases between them. CDR3 length equals 12 residues. The germline gives CDR1 GTSNPN, CDR2 SVGIG (reference sequence).

This clonotype was found many times. V and J are TRBV11-3 and TRBJ2-7; D is possibly TRBD1 (6 bases). Trimming pared 4 bases from V and 6 bases from J, leaving 13 bases between. The CDR3 runs 13 residues. Germline-derived CDR1 and CDR2 are SGHNT and YENEEA. In DNA form, the CDR3 reads TGTGCCAGCAGCTGGGACATGGCGTCCGAGCAGTACTTC. It translates to CASSWDMASEQYF. The full variable domain, rest sourced from reference TRBV11-3 and TRBJ2-7, is EAGVVQSPRYKIIEKKQPVAFWCNPISGHNTLYWYLQNLGQGPELLIRYENEEAVDDSQLPKDRFSAERLKGVDSTLKIQPAELGDSAVYLCASSWDMASEQYFGPGTRLTVT.

This clonotype was seen a handful of times. This sequence joins TRBV24-1 and TRBJ2-5; 12 bases align to TRBD1. This CDR3 has 13 amino acids. With V trimmed by 9 bases and J by 5 bases, 3 bases remained unmatched. CDR1 is KGHDR and CDR2 is SFDVKD in the germline V gene. This CDR3 is CATRDRGQETQYF. CDR3 nucleotide sequence: TGTGCCACCCGGGACAGGGGGCAGGAGACCCAGTACTTC.

This clonotype was seen at least ten times. The chain employs TRBV24-1 and TRBJ1-2; D remains ambiguous. Germline values: CDR1 KGHDR, CDR2 SFDVKD. The V gene lost 7 bases and the J gene lost 2 bases, with 4 bases spanning the gap. The CDR3 runs to 11 residues. The CDR3 nucleotides are TGTGCCACCAGGGACAACTATGGCTACACCTTC. The encoded protein is CATRDNYGYTF.

As concerns this clonotype: A far larger clone is just one base off, so this is likely a read error. CDR3 DNA: TGTGCCAGCAGCCCCCTCTGGTCCTACAATGAGCAGTACTTC. Translation: CASSPLWSYNEQYF. The V gene is TRBV3-1, the J gene TRBJ2-7; no definite D call. The V end was cut by 4 bases, the J end by 7 bases, with 17 bases between. The CDR3 consists of 14 residues. CDR1 and CDR2 from the germline V gene are LGHDT and YNNKEL (reference sequence).